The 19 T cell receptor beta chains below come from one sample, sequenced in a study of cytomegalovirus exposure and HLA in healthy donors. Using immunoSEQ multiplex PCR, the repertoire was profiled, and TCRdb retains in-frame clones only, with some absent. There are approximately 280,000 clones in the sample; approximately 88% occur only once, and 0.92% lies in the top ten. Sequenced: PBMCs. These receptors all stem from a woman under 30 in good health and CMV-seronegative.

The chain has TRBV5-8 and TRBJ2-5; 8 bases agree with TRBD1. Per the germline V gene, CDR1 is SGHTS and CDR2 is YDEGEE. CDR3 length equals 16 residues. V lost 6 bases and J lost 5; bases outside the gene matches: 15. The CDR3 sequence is CASTQGALIPGETQYF. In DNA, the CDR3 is TGTGCCAGCACCCAGGGGGCCCTGATCCCTGGGGAGACCCAGTACTTC.

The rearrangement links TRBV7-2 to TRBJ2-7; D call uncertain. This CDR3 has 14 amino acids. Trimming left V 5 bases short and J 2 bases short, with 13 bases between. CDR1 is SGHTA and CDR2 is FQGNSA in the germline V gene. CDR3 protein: CASSRRGTAYEQYF. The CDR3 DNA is TGTGCCAGCAGCCGTCGTGGCACCGCCTACGAGCAGTACTTC. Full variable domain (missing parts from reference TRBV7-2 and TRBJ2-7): GAGVSQSPSNKVTEKGKDVELRCDPISGHTALYWYRQSLGQGLEFLIYFQGNSAPDKSGLPSDRFSAERTGGSVSTLTIQRTQQEDSAVYLCASSRRGTAYEQYFGPGTRLTVT.

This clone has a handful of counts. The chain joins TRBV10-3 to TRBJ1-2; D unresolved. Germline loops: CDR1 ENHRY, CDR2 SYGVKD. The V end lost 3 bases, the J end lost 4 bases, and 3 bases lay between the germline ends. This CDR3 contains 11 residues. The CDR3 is CAISDSYGYTF. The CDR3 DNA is TGTGCCATCAGTGACAGCTATGGCTACACCTTC.

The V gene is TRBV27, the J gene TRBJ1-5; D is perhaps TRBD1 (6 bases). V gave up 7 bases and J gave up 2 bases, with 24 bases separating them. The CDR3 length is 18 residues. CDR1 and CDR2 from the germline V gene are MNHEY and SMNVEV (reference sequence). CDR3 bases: TGTGCCAGCACCAAAACAGGGCCAGGACCTATTCGCAATCAGCCCCAGCATTTT. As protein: CASTKTGPGPIRNQPQHF.

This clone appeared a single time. The CDR3 DNA sequence: TGTGCCAGCAACCCGGGGGGGCTAGATGAAAAACTGTTTTTT. Translation: CASNPGGLDEKLFF. V is TRBV28 and J is TRBJ1-4; D perhaps matches TRBD1 (6 bases). The CDR3 covers 14 residues. Trimming removed 7 bases from V and 6 bases from J, with 15 bases in between. Germline values: CDR1 MDHEN, CDR2 SYDVKM.

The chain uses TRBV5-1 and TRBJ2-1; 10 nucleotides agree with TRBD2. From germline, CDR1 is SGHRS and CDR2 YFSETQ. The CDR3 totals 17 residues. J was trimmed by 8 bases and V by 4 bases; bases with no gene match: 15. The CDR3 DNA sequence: TGCGCCAGCAGCCCCCCTCTCTTAGCGGGAGGTACCCATGAGCAGTTCTTC. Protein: CASSPPLLAGGTHEQFF.

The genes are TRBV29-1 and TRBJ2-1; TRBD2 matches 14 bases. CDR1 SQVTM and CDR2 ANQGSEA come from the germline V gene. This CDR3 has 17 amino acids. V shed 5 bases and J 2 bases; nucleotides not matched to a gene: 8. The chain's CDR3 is CSVTGTSGSGTYNEQFF. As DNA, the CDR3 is TGCAGCGTTACCGGGACTAGCGGGAGCGGAACCTACAATGAGCAGTTCTTC.

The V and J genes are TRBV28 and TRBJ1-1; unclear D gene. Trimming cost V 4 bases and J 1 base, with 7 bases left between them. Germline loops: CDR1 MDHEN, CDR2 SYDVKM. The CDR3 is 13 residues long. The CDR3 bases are TGTGCCAGCAGTTCTATAAGGAACACTGAAGCTTTCTTT. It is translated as CASSSIRNTEAFF.

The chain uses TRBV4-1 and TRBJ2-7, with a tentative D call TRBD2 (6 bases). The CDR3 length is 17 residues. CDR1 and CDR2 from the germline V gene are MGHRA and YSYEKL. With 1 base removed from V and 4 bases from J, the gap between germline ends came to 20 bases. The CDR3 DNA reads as TGCGCCAGCAGCCAAGGAGGACGGGGGACGGGGGTTTACGAGCAGTACTTC. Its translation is CASSQGGRGTGVYEQYF.

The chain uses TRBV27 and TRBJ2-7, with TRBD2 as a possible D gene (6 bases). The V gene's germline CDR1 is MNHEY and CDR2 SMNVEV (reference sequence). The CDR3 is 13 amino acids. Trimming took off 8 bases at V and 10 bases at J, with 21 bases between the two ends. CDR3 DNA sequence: TGTGCCAGCGCGGATGCGGGAAGAGAAGACCAGTACTTC. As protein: CASADAGREDQYF.

CDR3 bases: TGCAGCTTCCGACAGGGTGCCAGAAACACCATATATTTT. Its translation: CSFRQGARNTIYF. This chain links TRBV29-1 with TRBJ1-3; 7 positions match TRBD1. Germline values: CDR1 SQVTM, CDR2 ANQGSEA. V trimming: 8 bases; J trimming: 5 bases; junction bases outside the gene matches: 9. CDR3 length: 13 residues.

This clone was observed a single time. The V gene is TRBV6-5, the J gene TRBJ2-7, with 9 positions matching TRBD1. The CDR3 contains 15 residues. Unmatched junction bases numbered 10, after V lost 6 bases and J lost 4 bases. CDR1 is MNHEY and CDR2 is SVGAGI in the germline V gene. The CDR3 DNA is TGTGCCAGCAGCATAACTACAGGGGGCATTTACGAGCAGTACTTC. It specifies CASSITTGGIYEQYF.

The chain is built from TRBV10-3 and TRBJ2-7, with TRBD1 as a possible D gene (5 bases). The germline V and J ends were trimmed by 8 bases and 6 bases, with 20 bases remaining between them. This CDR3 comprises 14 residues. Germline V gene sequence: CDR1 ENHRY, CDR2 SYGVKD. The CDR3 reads CAIRAQGIRSEQYF. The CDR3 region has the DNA TGTGCCATCCGGGCGCAGGGTATCAGGTCCGAGCAGTACTTC.

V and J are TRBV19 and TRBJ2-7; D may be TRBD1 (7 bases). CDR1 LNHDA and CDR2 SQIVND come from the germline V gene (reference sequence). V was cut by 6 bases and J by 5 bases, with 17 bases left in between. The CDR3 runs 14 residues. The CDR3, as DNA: TGTGCCAGTAGCCTGGGGGGACAGCCCCACGAGCAGTACTTC. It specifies CASSLGGQPHEQYF.

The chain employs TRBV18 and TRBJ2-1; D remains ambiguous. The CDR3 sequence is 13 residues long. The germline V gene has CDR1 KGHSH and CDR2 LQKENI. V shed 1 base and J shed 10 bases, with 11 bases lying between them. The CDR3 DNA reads TGTGCCAGCTCACCACTTGGTACTGAAGAGCAGTTCTTC. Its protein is CASSPLGTEEQFF.

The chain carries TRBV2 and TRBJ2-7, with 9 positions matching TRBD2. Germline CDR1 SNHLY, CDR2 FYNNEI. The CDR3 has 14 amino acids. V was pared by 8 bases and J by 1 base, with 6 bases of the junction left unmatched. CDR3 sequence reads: CASRTSAISYEQYF. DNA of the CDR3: TGTGCCAGCCGGACTAGCGCAATATCCTACGAGCAGTACTTC.

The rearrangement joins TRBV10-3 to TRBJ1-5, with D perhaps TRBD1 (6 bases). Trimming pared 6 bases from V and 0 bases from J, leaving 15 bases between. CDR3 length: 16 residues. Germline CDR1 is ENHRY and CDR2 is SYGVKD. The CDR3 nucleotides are TGTGCCATCAGATTGACGACAGGATATAGCAATCAGCCCCAGCATTTT. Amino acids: CAIRLTTGYSNQPQHF.

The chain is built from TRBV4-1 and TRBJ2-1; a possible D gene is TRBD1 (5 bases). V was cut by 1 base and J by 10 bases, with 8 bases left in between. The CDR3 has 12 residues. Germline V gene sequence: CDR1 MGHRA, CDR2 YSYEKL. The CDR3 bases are TGCGCCAGCAGCCAAGGGACATCGGAGCAGTTCTTC. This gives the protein CASSQGTSEQFF.

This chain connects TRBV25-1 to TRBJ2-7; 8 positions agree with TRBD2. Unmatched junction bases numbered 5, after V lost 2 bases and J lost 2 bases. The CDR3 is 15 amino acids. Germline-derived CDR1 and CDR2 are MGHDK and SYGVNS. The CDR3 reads CASSEEAGAPYEQYF. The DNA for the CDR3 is TGTGCCAGCAGTGAAGAAGCGGGAGCCCCCTACGAGCAGTACTTC.